This entry lists 6 T cell receptor beta chains sequenced from one sample in a study of graft-versus-host responses after intestinal transplantation. The method was immunoSEQ multiplex PCR; TCRdb's version includes in-frame clones alone and lacks a portion of them. This table holds 9,500 to 10,000 clones, over 70% found once. Lamina propria and intraepithelial lymphocytes were released by processing graft tissue. Material: ileum tissue, obtained about 430 days after intestinal transplantation. The receptors derive from a human patient who received an intestinal transplant, so some T cells may come from the graft donor.

The chain couples TRBV11-3 to TRBJ1-5; 7 nucleotides match TRBD1. This CDR3 is built from 16 residues. V gave up 5 bases and J gave up 4 bases; unmatched junction bases: 11. CDR1 is SGHNT and CDR2 is YENEEA in the germline V gene. The CDR3 sequence is CASSRRDSLWNQPQHF. The CDR3 nucleotides read TGTGCCAGCAGCCGCCGGGACAGCCTGTGGAATCAGCCCCAGCATTTT.

The V gene is TRBV28, the J gene TRBJ2-7, with D hard to call. The CDR3 extends over 12 amino acids. Per germline, CDR1 MDHEN and CDR2 SYDVKM. Trimming stripped 3 bases from V and 6 bases from J, with 9 bases between. CDR3 DNA sequence: TGTGCCAGCAGTTTTGGGGTAGGCGAGCAGTACTTC. It translates to CASSFGVGEQYF.

The chain joins TRBV5-4 to TRBJ2-1; weak D call: TRBD1 (6 bases). The V end was cut by 2 bases, the J end by 5 bases, with 14 bases between. The CDR3 length is 15 residues. Germline V gene sequence: CDR1 SGHNT, CDR2 YYREEE (reference sequence). DNA for the CDR3: TGTGCCAGCAGCTTAAGGGGGTATCTGAACAATGAGCAGTTCTTC. This codes for CASSLRGYLNNEQFF. Full variable domain (outside the CDR3, taken from reference TRBV5-4 and TRBJ2-1): ETGVTQSPTHLIKTRGQQVTLRCSSQSGHNTVSWYQQALGQGPQFIFQYYREEENGRGNFPPRFSGLQFPNYSSELNVNALELDDSALYLCASSLRGYLNNEQFFGPGTRLTVL.

The rearrangement uses TRBV30 and TRBJ2-5; D is perhaps TRBD2 (6 bases). This CDR3 has 13 residues. Germline V gene data show CDR1 as GTSNPN and CDR2 as SVGIG (reference sequence). V gave up 0 bases and J gave up 5 bases, with 10 bases separating them. CDR3 sequence (DNA): TGTGCCTGGAGTGTCAGGCTAGCGGAGACCCAGTACTTC. This gives the protein CAWSVRLAETQYF.

This clone was recorded only once. At one boundary the junction diverges from the germline segment, which might be a read error. The rearrangement uses TRBV11-2 and TRBJ2-2; D ambiguous. The V gene's germline CDR1 is SGHAT and CDR2 FQNNGV. CDR3 length equals 16 residues. The CDR3 DNA sequence: TGTGCCAGCAGGCCACCTTATGAGACGAACACCCGGGAGCTGTTTTTT. Residues: CASRPPYETNTRELFF. Combining the CDR3 with reference TRBV11-2 and TRBJ2-2 gives the whole variable domain EAGVAQSPRYKIIEKRQSVAFWCNPISGHATLYWYQQILGQGPKLLIQFQNNGVVDDSQLPKDRFSAERLKGVDSTLKIQPAKLEDSAVYLCASRPPYETNTRELFFGEGSRLTVL.

The gene calls are TRBV5-1 and TRBJ1-3; 8 bases agree with TRBD1. This CDR3 spans 17 amino acids. From germline, CDR1 is SGHRS and CDR2 YFSETQ. V lost 4 bases and J lost 0; bases outside the gene matches: 9. The CDR3 spells CASSSYLQGDSGNTIYF. CDR3 DNA: TGCGCCAGCAGCAGCTACTTACAGGGGGACTCTGGAAACACCATATATTTT.